The 4 T cell receptor beta chains below were found in one sample sequenced in a study of blood T cell repertoires in COVID-19. Method: immunoSEQ multiplex PCR; TCRdb's copy keeps in-frame clones and lacks some. The data hold about 120,000 clones, with roughly nine tenths observed a single time. Material for sequencing was peripheral blood. These receptors were collected from a man between 65 and 79 years old with active or convalescent COVID-19.

The rearrangement uses TRBV11-2 and TRBJ1-2, with TRBD1 as a possible D gene (5 bases). Germline V gene sequence: CDR1 SGHAT, CDR2 FQNNGV. V lost 3 bases, J lost 1 base, and 9 bases lay in between. The CDR3 spans 14 residues. CDR3 sequence reads: CASSLARGNYGYTF. Here the CDR3 DNA reads TGTGCCAGCAGCTTGGCTAGGGGTAACTATGGCTACACCTTC.

This sequence joins TRBV4-1 and TRBJ2-3; 12 nucleotides line up with TRBD2. Trimming took 1 base from V and 3 from J; bases not matched to a gene: 2. Germline V CDR1 and CDR2: MGHRA, YSYEKL. The CDR3 loop spans 16 amino acids. The CDR3: CASSQGLAGVTDTQYF. In DNA, the CDR3 is TGCGCCAGCAGCCAAGGACTAGCGGGAGTTACAGATACGCAGTATTTT.

The chain is built from TRBV11-3 and TRBJ2-1; D may be TRBD1 (5 bases). CDR1 SGHNT and CDR2 YENEEA come from the germline V gene. The V gene lost 0 bases and the J gene lost 8 bases, with 11 bases spanning the gap. The CDR3 contains 14 residues. The CDR3 DNA reads as TGTGCCAGCAGCTTAGATAGGGGTAGCCATGAGCAGTTCTTC. This translates into CASSLDRGSHEQFF.

The V call is TRBV6-1, the J call TRBJ2-5; possible D gene TRBD2, 6 bases. V was pared by 3 bases and J by 5 bases, with 16 bases between. Germline V gene sequence: CDR1 MNHNS, CDR2 SASEGT. This CDR3 is 15 amino acids long. The CDR3 DNA is TGTGCCAGCAGTGATCCCGGGGGATCCGGGGAGACCCAGTACTTC. Protein: CASSDPGGSGETQYF.